What follows describes a single TCR beta chain. Its antigen is currently unknown. The entry originates in a study of OX40 agonist ivuxolimab in advanced cancers. Study information: Patients assigned to dose escalation were diagnosed with hepatocellular carcinoma, melanoma, renal cell or head and neck cancer.

With baseline, cycle 4 day 1, and cycle 7 day 1 as timepoints, blood was sampled. Clones were sequenced by immunoSEQ multiplex PCR, and TCRdb holds only the in-frame ones, with some missing. In the table there are tens of thousands of clones, about 84% of which are singletons. Study-level findings and limits: Circulating CD4+ and CD8+ T cells showed clonal expansion by week 6 at 0.1 to 3.0 mg/kg. Certain nonresponders likewise exhibited a low normalized T-cell clonal expansion.

CDR3 length: 16 amino acids. V shed 3 bases and J 2 bases; nucleotides not matched to a gene: 8. Germline assignment: CDR1 LGHNA and CDR2 YNFKEQ. The rearrangement uses TRBV4-2 and TRBJ2-5; 8 nucleotides match TRBD1. This sequence originates from an adult with an advanced solid tumor such as melanoma, head and neck, liver or kidney cancer. The sample in question was CD4+ or CD8+ T cells sorted from blood, obtained in a trial of the OX40 agonist ivuxolimab. The CDR3 region has the DNA TGTGCCAGCAGCCAGGAGCCCACAGGGGGACAAGAGACCCAGTACTTC. Translating gives CASSQEPTGGQETQYF.